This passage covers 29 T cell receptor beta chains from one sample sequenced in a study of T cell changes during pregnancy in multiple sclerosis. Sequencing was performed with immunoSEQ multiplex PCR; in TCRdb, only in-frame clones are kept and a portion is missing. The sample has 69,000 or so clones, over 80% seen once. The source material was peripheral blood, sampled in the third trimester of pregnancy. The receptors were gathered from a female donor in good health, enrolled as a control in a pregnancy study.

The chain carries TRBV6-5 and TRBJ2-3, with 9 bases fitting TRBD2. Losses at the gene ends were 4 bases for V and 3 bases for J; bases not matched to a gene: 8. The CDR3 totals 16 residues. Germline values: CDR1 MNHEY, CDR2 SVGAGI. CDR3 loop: CASSSGKTSGTDTQYF. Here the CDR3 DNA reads TGTGCCAGCAGTTCAGGGAAGACTAGCGGTACAGATACGCAGTATTTT.

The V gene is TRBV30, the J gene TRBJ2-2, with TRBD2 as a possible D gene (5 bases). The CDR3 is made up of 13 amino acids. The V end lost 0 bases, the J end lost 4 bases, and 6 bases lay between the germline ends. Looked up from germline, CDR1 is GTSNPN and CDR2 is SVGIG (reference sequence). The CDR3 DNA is TGTGCCTGGAGTGTGGACTCCACCGGGGAGCTGTTTTTT. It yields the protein CAWSVDSTGELFF.

The CDR3 nucleotides are TGTGCCAGCAGGGAGGGGGATACGCAGTATTTT. This translates into CASREGDTQYF. The rearrangement joins TRBV27 to TRBJ2-3; possibly TRBD2 for D (6 bases). V was clipped by 6 bases and J by 6 bases, with 7 bases between them. The CDR3 contains 11 residues. Germline CDR1 MNHEY, CDR2 SMNVEV (reference sequence).

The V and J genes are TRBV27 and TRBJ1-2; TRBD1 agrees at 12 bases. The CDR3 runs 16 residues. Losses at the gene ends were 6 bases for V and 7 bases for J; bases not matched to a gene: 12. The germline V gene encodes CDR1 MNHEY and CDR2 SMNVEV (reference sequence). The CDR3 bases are TGTGCCAGCAGCCGGGACAGGGGGCTCTTCCGCTCTGGCTACACCTTC. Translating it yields CASSRDRGLFRSGYTF.

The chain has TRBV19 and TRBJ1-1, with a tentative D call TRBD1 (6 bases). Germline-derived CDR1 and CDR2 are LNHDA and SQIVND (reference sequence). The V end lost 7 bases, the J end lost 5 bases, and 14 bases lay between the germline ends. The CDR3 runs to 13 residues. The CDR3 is CASTMRGSTEAFF. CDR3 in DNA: TGTGCCAGTACCATGAGGGGGAGTACTGAAGCTTTCTTT. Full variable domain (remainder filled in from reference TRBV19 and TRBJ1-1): DGGITQSPKYLFRKEGQNVTLSCEQNLNHDAMYWYRQDPGQGLRLIYYSQIVNDFQKGDIAEGYSVSREKKESFPLTVTSAQKNPTAFYLCASTMRGSTEAFFGQGTRLTVV.

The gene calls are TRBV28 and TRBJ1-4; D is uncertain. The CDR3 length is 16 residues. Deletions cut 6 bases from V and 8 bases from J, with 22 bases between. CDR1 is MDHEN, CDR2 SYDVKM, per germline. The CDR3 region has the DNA TGTGCCAGCAGGGACGCGGGCGGTTCTAGTGGCGAAAAACTGTTTTTT. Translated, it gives CASRDAGGSSGEKLFF.

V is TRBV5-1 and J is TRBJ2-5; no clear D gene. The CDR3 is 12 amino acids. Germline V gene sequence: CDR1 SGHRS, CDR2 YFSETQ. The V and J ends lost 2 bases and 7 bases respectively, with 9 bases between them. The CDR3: CASSFGPGTQYF. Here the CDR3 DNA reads TGCGCCAGCAGCTTTGGTCCGGGGACCCAGTACTTC.

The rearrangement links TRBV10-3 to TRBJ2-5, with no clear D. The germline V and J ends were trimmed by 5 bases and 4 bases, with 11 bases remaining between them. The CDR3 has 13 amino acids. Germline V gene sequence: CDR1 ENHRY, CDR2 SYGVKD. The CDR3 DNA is TGTGCCATCAGTACAAACGTCCGAGAGACCCAGTACTTC. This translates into CAISTNVRETQYF.

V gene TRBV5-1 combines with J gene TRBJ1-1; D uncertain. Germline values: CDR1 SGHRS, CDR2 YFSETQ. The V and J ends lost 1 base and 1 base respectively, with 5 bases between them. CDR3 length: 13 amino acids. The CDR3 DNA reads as TGCGCCAGCAGCTTGTATCCGAACACTGAAGCTTTCTTT. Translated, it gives CASSLYPNTEAFF. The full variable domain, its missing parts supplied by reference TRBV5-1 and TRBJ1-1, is KAGVTQTPRYLIKTRGQQVTLSCSPISGHRSVSWYQQTPGQGLQFLFEYFSETQRNKGNFPGRFSGRQFSNSRSEMNVSTLELGDSALYLCASSLYPNTEAFFGQGTRLTVV.

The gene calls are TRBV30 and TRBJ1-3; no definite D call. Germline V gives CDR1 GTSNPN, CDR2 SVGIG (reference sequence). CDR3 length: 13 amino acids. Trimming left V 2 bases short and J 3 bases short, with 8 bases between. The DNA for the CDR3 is TGTGCCTGGAGTAGGAGTAATGGAAACACCATATATTTT. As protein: CAWSRSNGNTIYF.

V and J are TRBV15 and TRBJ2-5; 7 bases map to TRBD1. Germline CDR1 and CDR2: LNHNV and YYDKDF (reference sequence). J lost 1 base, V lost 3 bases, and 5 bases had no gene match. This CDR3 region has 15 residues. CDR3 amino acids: CATSSPGTVQETQYF. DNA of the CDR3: TGTGCCACCAGCAGCCCAGGGACAGTCCAAGAGACCCAGTACTTC.

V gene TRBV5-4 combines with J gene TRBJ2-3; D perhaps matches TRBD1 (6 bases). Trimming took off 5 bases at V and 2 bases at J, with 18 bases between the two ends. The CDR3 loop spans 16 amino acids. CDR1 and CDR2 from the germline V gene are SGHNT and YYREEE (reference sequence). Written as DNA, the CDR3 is TGTGCCAGCAGACATATTTCTGGACAGCCCACAGATACGCAGTATTTT. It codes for CASRHISGQPTDTQYF.

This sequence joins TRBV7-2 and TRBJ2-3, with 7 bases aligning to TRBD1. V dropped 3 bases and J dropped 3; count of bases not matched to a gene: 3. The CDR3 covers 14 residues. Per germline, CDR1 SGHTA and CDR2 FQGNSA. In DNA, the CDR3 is TGTGCCAGCAGCTTTACACAGGGGACAGATACGCAGTATTTT. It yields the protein CASSFTQGTDTQYF.

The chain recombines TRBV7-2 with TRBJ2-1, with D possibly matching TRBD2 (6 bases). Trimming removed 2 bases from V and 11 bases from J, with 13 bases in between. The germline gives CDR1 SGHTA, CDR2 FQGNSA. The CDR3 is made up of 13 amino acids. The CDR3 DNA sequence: TGTGCCAGCAGCTTATCAATTGCGGGACAGCAGTTCTTC. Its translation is CASSLSIAGQQFF.

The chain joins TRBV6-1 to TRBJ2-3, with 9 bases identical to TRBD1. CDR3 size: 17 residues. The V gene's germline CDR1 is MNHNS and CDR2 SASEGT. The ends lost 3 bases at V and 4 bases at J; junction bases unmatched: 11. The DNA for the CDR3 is TGTGCCAGCAGTGAGGCGCGGACAGGGGTCGTCGCAGATACGCAGTATTTT. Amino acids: CASSEARTGVVADTQYF.

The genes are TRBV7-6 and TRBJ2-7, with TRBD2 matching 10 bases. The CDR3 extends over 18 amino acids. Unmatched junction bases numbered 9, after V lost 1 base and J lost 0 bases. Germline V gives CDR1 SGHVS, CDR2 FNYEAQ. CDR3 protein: CASSLGDLRTSGSYEQYF. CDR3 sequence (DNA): TGTGCCAGCAGCTTAGGGGACTTAAGGACTAGCGGCTCCTACGAGCAGTACTTC.

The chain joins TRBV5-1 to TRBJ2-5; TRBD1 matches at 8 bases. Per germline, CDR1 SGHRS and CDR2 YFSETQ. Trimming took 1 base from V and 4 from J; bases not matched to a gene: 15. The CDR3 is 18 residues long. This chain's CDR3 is CASSLLTGAISGRETQYF. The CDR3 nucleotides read TGCGCCAGCAGCTTGCTGACAGGGGCGATTTCAGGGAGAGAGACCCAGTACTTC.

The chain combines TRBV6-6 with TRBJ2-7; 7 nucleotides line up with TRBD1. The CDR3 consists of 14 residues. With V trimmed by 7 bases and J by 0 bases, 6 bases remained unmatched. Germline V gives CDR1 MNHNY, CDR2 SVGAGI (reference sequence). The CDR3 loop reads CASNPRDSSYEQYF. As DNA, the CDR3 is TGTGCCAGCAACCCTCGGGACAGCTCCTACGAGCAGTACTTC.

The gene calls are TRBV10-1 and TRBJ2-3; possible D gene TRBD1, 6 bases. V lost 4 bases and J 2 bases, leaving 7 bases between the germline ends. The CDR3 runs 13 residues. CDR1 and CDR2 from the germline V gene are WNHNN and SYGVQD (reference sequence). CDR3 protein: CASSGGPTDTQYF. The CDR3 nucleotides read TGCGCCAGCAGTGGGGGGCCCACAGATACGCAGTATTTT.

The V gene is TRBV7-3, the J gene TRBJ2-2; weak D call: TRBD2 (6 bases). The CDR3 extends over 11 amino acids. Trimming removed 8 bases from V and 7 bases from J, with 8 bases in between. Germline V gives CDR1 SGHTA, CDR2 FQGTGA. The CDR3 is CASRGNGELFF. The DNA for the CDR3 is TGTGCCAGCCGCGGGAACGGGGAGCTGTTTTTT.

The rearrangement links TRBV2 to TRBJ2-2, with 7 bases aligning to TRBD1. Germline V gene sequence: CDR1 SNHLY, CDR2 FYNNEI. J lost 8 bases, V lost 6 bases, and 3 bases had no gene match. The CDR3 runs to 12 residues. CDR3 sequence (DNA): TGTGCCAGCAGGACAGGGTCTGGGGAGCTGTTTTTT. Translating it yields CASRTGSGELFF.

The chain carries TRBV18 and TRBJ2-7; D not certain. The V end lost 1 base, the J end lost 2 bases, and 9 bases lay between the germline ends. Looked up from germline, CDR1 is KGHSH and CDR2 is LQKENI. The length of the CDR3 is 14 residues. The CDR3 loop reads CASSPLDTTYEQYF. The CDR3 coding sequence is TGTGCCAGCTCACCACTCGACACCACCTACGAGCAGTACTTC.

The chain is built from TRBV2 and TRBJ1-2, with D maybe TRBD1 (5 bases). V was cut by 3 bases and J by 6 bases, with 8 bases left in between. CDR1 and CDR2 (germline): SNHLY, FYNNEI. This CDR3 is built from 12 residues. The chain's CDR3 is CASSDLGHGYTF. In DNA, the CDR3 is TGTGCCAGCAGTGACTTGGGGCATGGCTACACCTTC.

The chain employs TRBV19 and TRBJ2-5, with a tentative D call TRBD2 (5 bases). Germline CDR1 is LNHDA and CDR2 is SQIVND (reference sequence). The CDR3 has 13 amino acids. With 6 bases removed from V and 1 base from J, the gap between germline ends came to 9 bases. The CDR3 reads CASRTRGQETQYF. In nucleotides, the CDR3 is TGTGCCAGTAGGACTCGGGGCCAAGAGACCCAGTACTTC.

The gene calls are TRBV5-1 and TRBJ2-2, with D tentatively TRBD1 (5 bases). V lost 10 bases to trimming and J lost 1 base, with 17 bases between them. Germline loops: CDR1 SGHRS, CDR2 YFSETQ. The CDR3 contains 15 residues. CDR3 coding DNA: TGCGCCGCGGCAGTCTTAAGGGGGAACACCGGGGAGCTGTTTTTT. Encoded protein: CAAAVLRGNTGELFF.

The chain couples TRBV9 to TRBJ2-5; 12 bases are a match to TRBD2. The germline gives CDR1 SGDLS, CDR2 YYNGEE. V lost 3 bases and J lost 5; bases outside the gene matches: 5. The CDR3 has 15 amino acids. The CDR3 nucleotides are TGTGCCAGCAGCGCTAGCGGGGGGGCCTGGGAGACCCAGTACTTC. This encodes CASSASGGAWETQYF.

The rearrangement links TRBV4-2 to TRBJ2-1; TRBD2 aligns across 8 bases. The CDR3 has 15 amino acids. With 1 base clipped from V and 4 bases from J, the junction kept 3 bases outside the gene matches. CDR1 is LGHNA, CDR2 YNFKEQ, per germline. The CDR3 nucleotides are TGTGCCAGCAGCCAAGGGGCGGGGGGTTACAATGAGCAGTTCTTC. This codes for CASSQGAGGYNEQFF.

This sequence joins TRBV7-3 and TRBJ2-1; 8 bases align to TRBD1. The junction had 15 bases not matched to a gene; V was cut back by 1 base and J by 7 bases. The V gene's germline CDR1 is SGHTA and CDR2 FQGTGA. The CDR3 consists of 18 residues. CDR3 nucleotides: TGTGCCAGCAGCTTAAGTGCGAGGGCAGGGGGCGCGTGGAATGAGCAGTTCTTC. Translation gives CASSLSARAGGAWNEQFF. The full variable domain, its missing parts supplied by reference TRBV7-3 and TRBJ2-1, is GAGVSQTPSNKVTEKGKYVELRCDPISGHTALYWYRQSLGQGPEFLIYFQGTGAADDSGLPNDRFFAVRPEGSVSTLKIQRTERGDSAVYLCASSLSARAGGAWNEQFFGPGTRLTVL.

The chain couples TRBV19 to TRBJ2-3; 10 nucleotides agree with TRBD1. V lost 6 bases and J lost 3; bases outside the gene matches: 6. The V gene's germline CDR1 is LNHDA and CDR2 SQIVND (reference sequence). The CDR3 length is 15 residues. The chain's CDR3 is CASRGGQGRTDTQYF. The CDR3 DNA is TGTGCCAGTAGGGGGGGACAGGGGAGAACAGATACGCAGTATTTT.